This T cell receptor (beta chain) was identified during a study of shared clonotypes between healthy human individuals. Findings and limits, study-wide: Naive subsets generally had larger estimated richness than memory subsets.

For this clone: Its antigen is currently unknown.

Sequencing was performed with immunoSEQ multiplex PCR; in TCRdb, only in-frame clones are kept and a portion is missing. The sample carries 600,000 to 800,000 clones, about two thirds recorded once. The receptor was derived from a woman aged 25 to 39 in good health. Sequenced material: memory CD4+ T cells sorted from blood. The subset: CD45RA-negative fraction.

CDR3 residues: CSVGSQGRSNEKLFF. DNA for the CDR3: TGCAGCGTCGGGAGCCAGGGTCGGAGTAATGAAAAACTGTTTTTT. The chain has TRBV29-1 and TRBJ1-4, with D possibly being TRBD1 (5 bases). V lost 6 bases and J lost 4, with 18 bases in between. The germline V gene has CDR1 SQVTM and CDR2 ANQGSEA. This CDR3 has 15 amino acids. Variable domain in full (rest from reference TRBV29-1 and TRBJ1-4): SAVISQKPSRDICQRGTSLTIQCQVDSQVTMMFWYRQQPGQSLTLIATANQGSEATYESGFVIDKFPISRPNLTFSTLTVSNMSPEDSSIYLCSVGSQGRSNEKLFFGSGTQLSVL.